The table lists the clone carrying this T cell receptor (beta chain) with many counts. Its specificity is unknown. The data originate from a study of prognosis after radiotherapy for stage I lung cancer. Findings and caveats of the study: Lower Shannon entropy values were found after stereotactic body radiation therapy in patients who developed distant metastases.

Each of two time points yielded about 5.7 milliliters of peripheral venous blood. V lost 6 bases and J lost 1, with 10 bases in between. The germline CDR1 and CDR2 sequences are SNHLY and FYNNEI. CDR3 length: 13 amino acids. Amplicons of TCR beta CDR3 were generated from genomic DNA by two-round multiplex PCR. First-round PCR employed TRBV- and TRBJ-specific primers for each gene. Universal primers were used for second-round PCR. MiXCR was run by TCRdb on the multiplex PCR reads, yielding one entry per CDR3 protein. Seen here are over 50,000 distinct CDR3 sequences, over 30% observed once, and the top ten hold 9.2%.

The sequence came from a donor over 45 with non-small cell lung cancer. The rearrangement links TRBV2 to TRBJ2-7; D may be TRBD2 (6 bases). This material consisted of PBMCs, taken before or after stereotactic body radiation therapy (not recorded which). CDR3 nucleotides: TGTGCCAGCAGAGGAGGGAGGTCCTACGAGCAGTACTTC. Translated: CASRGGRSYEQYF.